A single sample gave rise to the 26 T cell receptor beta chains below, sequenced in a study of prognosis after radiotherapy for stage I lung cancer. Genomic DNA served as the source from which two-round multiplex PCR generated TCR beta CDR3 amplicons. Amplification during the initial PCR round employed primers specific to each TRBV and TRBJ gene. TCRdb reanalysed the multiplex PCR reads using MiXCR and keeps one entry per CDR3 protein. The data show about 18,000 distinct CDR3 sequences, over 15% seen once. The material was PBMCs, obtained before or after stereotactic body radiation therapy (not recorded which). These receptors all come from a donor aged 50 or older with non-small cell lung cancer.

The V gene is TRBV5-1, the J gene TRBJ1-4, with 8 nucleotides matching TRBD1. Germline V gene sequence: CDR1 SGHRS, CDR2 YFSETQ. The V gene end was trimmed by 4 bases and the J gene end by 6 bases; junction bases not matched to a gene: 8. CDR3 size: 15 residues. This chain's CDR3 is CASSPGQGVDEKLFF. CDR3 nucleotide sequence: TGCGCCAGCAGCCCAGGACAGGGAGTAGATGAAAAACTGTTTTTT.

In this sample, this clonotype turned up a few times. Here the CDR3 reads CASSQERLDSNQPQHF. CDR3 DNA: TGCGCCAGCAGCCAAGAGCGGCTTGATAGCAATCAGCCCCAGCATTTT. The genes are TRBV4-1 and TRBJ1-5; unclear D gene. The CDR3 runs to 16 residues. Germline lookup yields CDR1 MGHRA and CDR2 YSYEKL. V was shortened by 0 bases and J by 0 bases, with 9 bases between the two germline ends.

This clonotype was detected many times. This chain joins TRBV20-1 and TRBJ1-1, with TRBD1 matching over 8 bases. V lost 0 bases and J lost 0; bases outside the gene matches: 6. The CDR3 consists of 16 residues. Germline V CDR1 and CDR2: DFQATT, SNEGSKA (reference sequence). CDR3 in amino acids: CSARDHRGGMNTEAFF. CDR3 nucleotide sequence: TGCAGTGCTAGAGATCACAGGGGGGGGATGAACACTGAAGCTTTCTTT.

This clonotype occurred many times. This chain links TRBV29-1 with TRBJ1-2, with TRBD1 matching 10 bases. Germline-derived CDR1 and CDR2 are SQVTM and ANQGSEA. The CDR3 has 15 amino acids. With V trimmed by 2 bases and J by 6 bases, 9 bases remained unmatched. The CDR3 reads CSVEPGTGATDGYTF. The CDR3 DNA is TGCAGCGTTGAACCCGGGACAGGGGCCACTGATGGCTACACCTTC.

This clonotype was found many times. The chain couples TRBV20-1 to TRBJ2-5; TRBD2 aligns across 7 bases. There are 16 residues in the CDR3. Germline CDR1 is DFQATT and CDR2 is SNEGSKA (reference sequence). The V segment lost 0 bases and the J segment 4 bases; nucleotides outside the gene matches: 11. The DNA for the CDR3 is TGCAGTGCTAGAGATTTGTCGGCGGGAGAAGGAGAGACCCAGTACTTC. Its translation is CSARDLSAGEGETQYF.

This clonotype was seen ten or more times. The chain combines TRBV15 with TRBJ2-1; D unresolved. CDR3 length: 16 amino acids. Trimming shortened V by 4 bases and J by 0 bases, and 13 bases separated the two germline ends. Per the germline V gene, CDR1 is LNHNV and CDR2 is YYDKDF (reference sequence). The CDR3 DNA reads TGTGCCACCAGCATAGTCTCCGCTAGCTCCTACAATGAGCAGTTCTTC. This gives the protein CATSIVSASSYNEQFF.

This clonotype showed up many times. The V call is TRBV28, the J call TRBJ2-4; TRBD1 aligns across 8 bases. This CDR3 spans 16 amino acids. V was pared by 3 bases and J by 2 bases, with 6 bases of the junction left unmatched. CDR1 MDHEN and CDR2 SYDVKM come from the germline V gene. The CDR3 is CASSLYGQGSKNIQYF. In DNA form, the CDR3 reads TGTGCCAGCAGTTTGTATGGACAGGGATCCAAAAACATTCAGTACTTC.

This chain connects TRBV5-6 to TRBJ1-4, with a weak D call TRBD1 (5 bases). Germline assignment: CDR1 SGHDT and CDR2 YYEEEE. CDR3 size: 16 residues. The V end was cut by 6 bases, the J end by 0 bases, with 15 bases between. For the CDR3, the DNA is TGTGCCAGCACCGAATTTGGGGCGGCAACTAATGAAAAACTGTTTTTT. It codes for CASTEFGAATNEKLFF.

This clonotype was observed many times. The chain joins TRBV6-1 to TRBJ1-4; D gene uncertain. Germline-derived CDR1 and CDR2 are MNHNS and SASEGT. V was pared by 7 bases and J by 0 bases, with 12 bases between. CDR3 size: 15 residues. CDR3 protein: CASTWTRATNEKLFF. CDR3 nucleotide sequence: TGTGCCAGCACCTGGACGCGGGCAACTAATGAAAAACTGTTTTTT.

This clonotype has at least ten counts. The rearrangement links TRBV30 to TRBJ2-3, with 7 nucleotides matching TRBD2. Germline CDR1 is GTSNPN and CDR2 is SVGIG (reference sequence). V shed 7 bases, J shed 1 base, and the junction held 8 bases outside the gene matches. The CDR3 extends over 14 amino acids. Here the CDR3 reads CAYKRGGGTDTQYF. In nucleotides, the CDR3 is TGTGCCTACAAGCGGGGAGGGGGCACAGATACGCAGTATTTT.

This clonotype was seen many times. J is TRBJ2-2 and V is TRBV6-1; TRBD1 matches 9 bases. The length of the CDR3 is 16 residues. The V and J ends lost 3 bases and 5 bases, in that order; junction bases with no gene match: 7. Germline CDR1 reads MNHNS; CDR2 reads SASEGT. The DNA for the CDR3 is TGTGCCAGCAGTGACTACAGGGGGCGCGGGACCGGGGAGCTGTTTTTT. Its protein product is CASSDYRGRGTGELFF.

This clonotype was found a few times. A clone one base away is much larger, so this may be a read error. The V call is TRBV7-9, the J call TRBJ2-1; D is uncertain. The germline gives CDR1 SEHNR, CDR2 FQNEAQ (reference sequence). The CDR3 has 17 amino acids. CDR3 DNA: TGTACCAGCAGCTTAGCTGGCACCACCCCCCGGTACAATGAGCAGTTCTTC. It translates to CTSSLAGTTPRYNEQFF.

Within the sample, this clonotype is large. J is TRBJ2-3 and V is TRBV15; 10 bases fit TRBD2. This CDR3 contains 15 residues. The junction had 8 bases not matched to a gene; V was cut back by 5 bases and J by 6 bases. CDR1 is LNHNV and CDR2 is YYDKDF in the germline V gene (reference sequence). CDR3 in DNA: TGTGCCACCAGCCGATCTCGGACTAGCGGTGATACGCAGTATTTT. It translates to CATSRSRTSGDTQYF.

This clonotype was recorded at least ten times. The chain combines TRBV28 with TRBJ2-1; 10 bases are shared with TRBD2. From germline, CDR1 is MDHEN and CDR2 SYDVKM. Trimming cost V 6 bases and J 13 bases; bases outside gene matches: 15. This CDR3 has 15 residues. DNA for the CDR3: TGTGCCAGCAGCCTCCCGGTAGGGCTAGCGGGAGACCAGTTCTTC. This gives the protein CASSLPVGLAGDQFF.

Here the CDR3 reads CASSASGGSSYNEQFF. CDR3 DNA: TGTGCCAGCAGTGCTAGCGGGGGGAGCTCCTACAATGAGCAGTTCTTC. The chain joins TRBV2 to TRBJ2-1, with 11 bases that match TRBD2. The trim removed 4 bases at V and 0 bases at J, leaving 2 bases unmatched. The CDR3 is 16 amino acids. Germline assignment: CDR1 SNHLY and CDR2 FYNNEI.

This clonotype was detected many times. The chain joins TRBV27 to TRBJ2-7, with D perhaps given as TRBD1 or TRBD2 (5 bases each). Germline V lookup: CDR1 MNHEY, CDR2 SMNVEV (reference sequence). The germline V and J ends were trimmed by 1 base and 4 bases, with 14 bases remaining between them. CDR3 size: 15 residues. CDR3 DNA sequence: TGTGCCAGCAGTTTATTGGCAGGGAGTAGGTACGAGCAGTACTTC. The encoded protein is CASSLLAGSRYEQYF.

The table lists this clonotype with many counts. The V and J genes are TRBV7-8 and TRBJ2-1; TRBD1 matches at 9 bases. V shed 10 bases and J 9 bases; nucleotides not matched to a gene: 13. Germline assignment: CDR1 SGHVS and CDR2 FQNEAQ. This CDR3 contains 14 residues. In DNA form, the CDR3 reads TGTGCCACCCGCCGGGACAGGGTTCTTGGTGAGCAGTTCTTC. Amino acid sequence: CATRRDRVLGEQFF.

This clonotype showed up many times. The V call is TRBV2, the J call TRBJ2-7, with a weak D call TRBD1 (5 bases). Germline-derived CDR1 and CDR2 are SNHLY and FYNNEI. The CDR3 consists of 16 residues. Trimming left V 4 bases short and J 0 bases short, with 16 bases between. The CDR3 DNA sequence: TGTGCCAGCAGTGGATCCCCGGGTGACAGCTCCTACGAGCAGTACTTC. Its translation is CASSGSPGDSSYEQYF.

This clonotype came up many times. At one end, the junction sequence differs from germline, possibly due to a read error. J is TRBJ2-3 and V is TRBV19, with D uncertain. CDR1 and CDR2 (germline): LNHDA, SQIVND (reference sequence). The CDR3 spans 14 residues. CDR3 in amino acids: CASSIASSTDTQYF. The CDR3 DNA reads as TGTGCCAGTAGCATAGCATCGAGCACAGATACGCAGTATTTT.

This clonotype was picked up many times. The V call is TRBV28, the J call TRBJ2-1; weak D call: TRBD2 (6 bases). V was cut by 7 bases and J by 6 bases, with 22 bases left in between. The CDR3 is 16 amino acids. From germline, CDR1 is MDHEN and CDR2 SYDVKM. In DNA form, the CDR3 reads TGTGCCAGCATTCCGGCGGGGAGTAGAAGCCTCAATGAGCAGTTCTTC. Translating gives CASIPAGSRSLNEQFF.

This clonotype was seen at least ten times. The chain combines TRBV5-6 with TRBJ2-1; D not certain. The length of the CDR3 is 14 residues. Per the germline V gene, CDR1 is SGHDT and CDR2 is YYEEEE. V was shortened by 2 bases and J by 9 bases, with 15 bases between the two germline ends. CDR3 nucleotide sequence: TGTGCCAGCAGCTTTGGGGATTTAACGAGTGAGCAGTTCTTC. Its translation: CASSFGDLTSEQFF.

CDR3 in amino acids: CAINYPTGTGGQYF. In DNA, the CDR3 is TGTGCCATTAACTACCCGACCGGGACAGGGGGGCAGTACTTC. The chain employs TRBV12-3 or TRBV12-4 and TRBJ2-7; 11 bases align to TRBD1. CDR3 length equals 14 residues. After removal of 10 bases from V and 9 bases from J, the junction contained 14 bases not matched to a gene.

This clonotype appeared many times. As DNA, the CDR3 is TGCAGTGCAGCCGGACTAGCGGGGGGTCCTGAGCAGTTCTTC. Its translation is CSAAGLAGGPEQFF. The chain links TRBV20-1 to TRBJ2-1, with 14 bases identical to TRBD2. The germline CDR1 and CDR2 sequences are DFQATT and SNEGSKA (reference sequence). Losses at the gene ends were 6 bases for V and 9 bases for J; bases not matched to a gene: 7. This CDR3 is 14 amino acids long.

This clonotype showed up just a few times. Just one base apart from a much larger clone, this may be a read error. The CDR3 does not end in the conserved phenylalanine or tryptophan, so this is likely a read error. The rearrangement uses TRBV19 and TRBJ1-5; D gene unclear. V was shortened by 1 base and J by 0 bases, with 4 bases between the two germline ends. The CDR3 totals 14 residues. In germline, CDR1 is LNHDA, CDR2 SQIVND (reference sequence). The CDR3 region is CASSIVSSNQPQHL. CDR3 bases: TGTGCCAGTAGTATAGTTAGTAGCAATCAGCCCCAGCATCTT.

In its sample, this clonotype was seen many times. The CDR3 DNA is TGTGCCGGAACGGGGGGGGGAAACACCGGGGAGCTGTTTTTT. Translated, it gives CAGTGGGNTGELFF. The chain has TRBV6-1 and TRBJ2-2; 8 bases are shared with TRBD2. Unmatched junction bases numbered 7, after V lost 11 bases and J lost 2 bases. CDR1 is MNHNS and CDR2 is SASEGT in the germline V gene. The CDR3 loop spans 14 amino acids.

This clonotype was observed many times. The chain recombines TRBV6-1 with TRBJ2-1; no definite D call. The CDR3 sequence is 11 residues long. Germline CDR1 and CDR2: MNHNS and SASEGT. Trimming took 6 bases from V and 7 from J, leaving 7 bases between them. This chain's CDR3 is CASRKFNEQFF. DNA for the CDR3: TGTGCCAGCAGAAAGTTTAATGAGCAGTTCTTC.